A single T cell receptor beta chain is shown here with its context. The sample is drawn from a study of technical replicates of blood from a handful of donors. From germline, CDR1 is SGHRS and CDR2 YFSETQ. CDR3 length: 15 residues. The V and J ends lost 0 bases and 3 bases respectively, with 13 bases between them. TCRdb's table, derived via immunoSEQ multiplex PCR, lists solely in-frame clones and lacks some. The profile shows about 82,000 clones, 96% of them singletons. The TCR comes from a human donor in good health. The chain joins TRBV5-1 to TRBJ2-7, with D tentatively TRBD1 (5 bases). Source material: T cells isolated from PBMCs. For the CDR3, the DNA is TGCGCCAGCAGCTTGGTATGGGGCGCCGGCTACGAGCAGTACTTC. It translates to CASSLVWGAGYEQYF.